This TCR beta chain was found in a study of cytomegalovirus exposure and HLA in healthy donors. The PCR had 60 Vbeta and 13 Jbeta primers. Profiled with immunoSEQ multiplex PCR; TCRdb holds only in-frame clones, not every one. This table holds 200,000 or so clones, approximately 81% found once. V lost 3 bases to trimming and J lost 1 base, with 5 bases between them. The CDR3 runs to 13 residues. Germline lookup yields CDR1 MDHEN and CDR2 SYDVKM. Sequencing was performed on PBMCs. The receptor comes from a woman younger than 35 in good health and CMV-seropositive. This chain joins TRBV28 and TRBJ2-3; tentatively, D is TRBD2 (5 bases). In DNA form, the CDR3 reads TGTGCCAGCAGTTTCGGGGGCACAGATACGCAGTATTTT. Protein: CASSFGGTDTQYF.